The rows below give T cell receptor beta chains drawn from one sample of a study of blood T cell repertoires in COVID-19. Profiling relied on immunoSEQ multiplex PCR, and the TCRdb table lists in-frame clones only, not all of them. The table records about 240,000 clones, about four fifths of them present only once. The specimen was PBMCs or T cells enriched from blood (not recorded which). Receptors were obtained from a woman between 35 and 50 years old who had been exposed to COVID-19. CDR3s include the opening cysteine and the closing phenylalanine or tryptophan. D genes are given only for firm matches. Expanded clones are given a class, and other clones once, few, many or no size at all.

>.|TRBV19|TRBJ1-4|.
TGTGCCTCCCGGTGGGGGGGTCTAACTGAAAAACTGTTTTTT
CASRWGGLTEKLFF
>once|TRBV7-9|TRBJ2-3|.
TGTGCCAGCACCTGGACAGCAGTCACAGATACGCAGTATTTT
CASTWTAVTDTQYF
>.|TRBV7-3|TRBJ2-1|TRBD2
TGTGCCAGCAGCTTAAGGGGCGGGGGATACAATGAGCAGTTCTTC
CASSLRGGGYNEQFF
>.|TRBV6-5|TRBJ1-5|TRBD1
TGTGCCAGCGGGTGGCAGGGGGAACAGCCCCAGCATTTT
CASGWQGEQPQHF
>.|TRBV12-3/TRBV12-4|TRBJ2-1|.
TGTGCCAGCAGTCTAGACCTATACAATGAGCAGTTCTTC
CASSLDLYNEQFF
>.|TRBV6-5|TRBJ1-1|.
TGTGCCAGCAGTTACTCGACTCGGAGTGAAGCTTTCTTT
CASSYSTRSEAFF
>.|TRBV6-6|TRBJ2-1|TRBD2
TGTGCCAGCAGTACCCGACCGGGACTAACAAATGAGCAGTTCTTC
CASSTRPGLTNEQFF
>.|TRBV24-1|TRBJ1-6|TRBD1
TGTGCCACCAGTGATTCCCCTACAGGGGAAGGAATTTCACCCCTCCACTTT
CATSDSPTGEGISPLHF
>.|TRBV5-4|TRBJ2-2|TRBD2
TGTGCCAGCAGTCCGACTAGCGGGGGGAACACCGGGGAGCTGTTTTTT
CASSPTSGGNTGELFF
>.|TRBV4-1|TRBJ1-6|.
TGCGCCAGCAGCCAAGATGTTAGCAGCTCCTATAATTCACCCCTCCACTTT
CASSQDVSSSYNSPLHF
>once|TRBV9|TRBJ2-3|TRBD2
TGTGCCAGCAGCTCCCACGGACTAGCGGGGGTAACAGATACGCAGTATTTT
CASSSHGLAGVTDTQYF
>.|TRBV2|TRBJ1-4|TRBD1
TGTGCCAGCAGTGTTGGACAGGGGAATGAAAAACTGTTTTTT
CASSVGQGNEKLFF
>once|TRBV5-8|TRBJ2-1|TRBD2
TGTGCCAGCAGCTTGTCCCTAGCGGGGGGGAACAATGAGCAGTTCTTC
CASSLSLAGGNNEQFF
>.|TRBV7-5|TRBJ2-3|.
TGTGCCAGAAGCCCCCGGGAAACGCAGTATTTT
CARSPRETQYF
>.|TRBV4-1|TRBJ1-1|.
TGCGCCAGCAGCCGACTTTCGAACACTGAAGCTTTCTTT
CASSRLSNTEAFF
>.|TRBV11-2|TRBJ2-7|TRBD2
TGTGCCAGCAGCTTATACGGAGAGTGGGAGGGCTACGAGCAGTACTTC
CASSLYGEWEGYEQYF
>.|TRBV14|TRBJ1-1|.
TGTGCCAGCAGCCGACAGACGAACACTGAAGCTTTCTTT
CASSRQTNTEAFF
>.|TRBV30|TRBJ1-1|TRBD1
TGTGCCTGGGGGACAGGGGGGTGGGGAACTGAAGCTTTCTTT
CAWGTGGWGTEAFF
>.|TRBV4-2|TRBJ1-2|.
TGTGCCAGCAGCCAAGATGGGGGAGGCTATGGCTACACCTTC
CASSQDGGGYGYTF
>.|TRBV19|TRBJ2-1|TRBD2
TGTGCCAGTAGTCCAGGGACTAGCGGGGGCAAGAATGAGCAGTTCTTC
CASSPGTSGGKNEQFF
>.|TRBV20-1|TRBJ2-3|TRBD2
TGCAGTGCTAGTCGGCCTAGCGGGGGCCCGACTACAGATACGCAGTATTTT
CSASRPSGGPTTDTQYF
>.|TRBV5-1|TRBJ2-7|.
TGCGCCAGCAGCACCACGGGGGTCGCCTCCTACGAGCAGTACTTC
CASSTTGVASYEQYF
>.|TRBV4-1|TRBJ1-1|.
TGCGCCAGCAGCCAACCCTTCCAGGGGAGAAACACTGAAGCTTTCTTT
CASSQPFQGRNTEAFF
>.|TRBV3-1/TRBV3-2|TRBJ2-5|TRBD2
TGTGCCAGCAGCCGCCCGCTAGCGGGGGGCCGGGGATCAGAGACCCAGTACTTC
CASSRPLAGGRGSETQYF
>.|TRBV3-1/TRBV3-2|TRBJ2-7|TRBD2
TGTGCCAGCAGCCAAGTCGGGGGGAGCTACGAGCAGTACTTC
CASSQVGGSYEQYF
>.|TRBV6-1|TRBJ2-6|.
TGTGCCAGCAGTGATACAGGATCTGGGGCCAACGTCCTGACTTTC
CASSDTGSGANVLTF
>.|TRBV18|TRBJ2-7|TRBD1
TGTGCCAGCTCAGCCGGACAGGGGACAAACTACGAGCAGTACTTC
CASSAGQGTNYEQYF
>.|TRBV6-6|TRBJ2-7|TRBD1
TGTGCCAGCAGGGTCAAGGGGGCGAAATCATACGAGCAGTACTTC
CASRVKGAKSYEQYF
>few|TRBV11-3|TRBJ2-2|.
TGTGCCAGCTCGCCCGGGCAGGGAGGCACCGGGGAGCTGTTTTTT
CASSPGQGGTGELFF
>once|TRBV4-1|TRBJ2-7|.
TGCGCCAGCAGCCAAGATGTTGGAAGTTCGAGGCCCAGCTCCTACGAGCAGTACTTC
CASSQDVGSSRPSSYEQYF
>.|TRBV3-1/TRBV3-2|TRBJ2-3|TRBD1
TGTGCCAGCAGCCATAGGGGGCGCGAGGAGTCAGATACGCAGTATTTT
CASSHRGREESDTQYF
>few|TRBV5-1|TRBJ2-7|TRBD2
TGCGCCAGCAGCTTGGAGCTAGCGGGGAGAAACGAGCAGTACTTC
CASSLELAGRNEQYF
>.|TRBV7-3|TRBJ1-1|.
TGTGCCAGCAGCTTAGGGCAGGGGACTGAAGCTTTCTTT
CASSLGQGTEAFF
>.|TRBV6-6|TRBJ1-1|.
TGTGCCAGCAGTTCCCCCAGGTCTACGGGGTTAACTGAAGCTTTCTTT
CASSSPRSTGLTEAFF
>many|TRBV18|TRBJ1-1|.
TGTGCCAGCTCACCGTTCAGGGAGGGACAGAACACTGAAGCTTTCTTT
CASSPFREGQNTEAFF
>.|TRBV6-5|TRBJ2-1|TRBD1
TGTGCCAGCAGTTATACGGGACAGGGGAATAATGAGCAGTTCTTC
CASSYTGQGNNEQFF
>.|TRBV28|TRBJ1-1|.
TGTGCCAGCAGTTACCCGACACTGAACACTGAAGCTTTCTTT
CASSYPTLNTEAFF
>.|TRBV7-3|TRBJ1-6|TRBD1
TGTGCCAGCAGCTTATTAGGGGGCGGTGATTCACCCCTCCACTTT
CASSLLGGGDSPLHF
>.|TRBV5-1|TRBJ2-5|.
TGCGCCAGCAGCTTAACGCTATACCAAGAGACCCAGTACTTC
CASSLTLYQETQYF
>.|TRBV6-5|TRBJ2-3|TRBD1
TGTGCCAGCAGTTATTCCGGACAGGGCACAGATACGCAGTATTTT
CASSYSGQGTDTQYF
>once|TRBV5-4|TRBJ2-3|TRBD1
TGTGCCAGCAGCGTGGGACAGCCCCTAGTAGATACGCAGTATTTT
CASSVGQPLVDTQYF
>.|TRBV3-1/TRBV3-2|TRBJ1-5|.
TGTGCCAGCAGCTCACACGGGGGAAATAGCAATCAGCCCCAGCATTTT
CASSSHGGNSNQPQHF
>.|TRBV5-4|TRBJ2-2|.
TGTGCCAGCAGCTTGTTACCGGTGGGGGAGCTGTTTTTT
CASSLLPVGELFF
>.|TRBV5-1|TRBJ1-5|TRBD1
TGCGCCAGCAGCTTGACAGGGGGCGCCCCAGGAAATCAGCCCCAGCATTTT
CASSLTGGAPGNQPQHF
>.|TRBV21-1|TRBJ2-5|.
TGTGCCAGCAGCAAATCCCCTCGAGGTAGCGGGGGGGAAGAGACCCAGTACTTC
CASSKSPRGSGGEETQYF
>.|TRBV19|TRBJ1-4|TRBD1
TGTGCCAGTAGTACGGGACAGGGCGGAACTAATGAAAAACTGTTTTTT
CASSTGQGGTNEKLFF